Listed below are T cell receptor beta chains from one sample, sequenced in a study of high-grade serous ovarian cancer treatment subgroups. The assay was immunoSEQ multiplex PCR, and TCRdb's table has in-frame clones only and misses some. Of about 1,500 clones in the sample, about two thirds were seen once. The sequenced sample was tumor tissue. These receptors came from a human donor with high-grade serous ovarian cancer. Both conserved end residues are part of each CDR3. The order of the fields is D gene, V gene, clone size, J gene, CDR3 protein, CDR3 DNA. The D gene is left open where the match is weak. Rows give clone size only sometimes, using once, few, many, or a class for an expanded clone.

-,TRBV15,few,TRBJ2-3,CATSRDGSDTQYF,TGTGCCACCAGCAGAGATGGTTCAGATACGCAGTATTTT
-,TRBV2,-,TRBJ1-5,CASSEWAGVYSNQPQHF,TGTGCCAGCAGTGAATGGGCAGGTGTTTATAGCAATCAGCCCCAGCATTTT
TRBD2,TRBV27,-,TRBJ2-1,CASSLHGLAQNNEQFF,TGTGCCAGCAGTTTACACGGACTAGCGCAAAACAATGAGCAGTTCTTC
-,TRBV9,-,TRBJ2-2,CASSDRRGGELFF,TGTGCCAGCAGCGATAGACGGGGCGGGGAGCTGTTTTTT
-,TRBV27,few,TRBJ2-7,CASSLMGAGHEQYF,TGTGCCAGCAGTTTAATGGGGGCAGGACACGAGCAGTACTTC
-,TRBV11-3,-,TRBJ2-7,CASSLLAEPYEQYF,TGTGCCAGCAGCTTATTAGCGGAGCCCTACGAGCAGTACTTC
-,TRBV5-1,-,TRBJ2-7,CASSVAGYEKQYF,TGCGCCAGCAGCGTCGCGGGATACGAGAAGCAGTACTTC
TRBD1,TRBV9,-,TRBJ1-2,CASTRQGGTGGYTF,TGTGCCAGCACCCGACAGGGGGGGACGGGCGGCTACACCTTC
-,TRBV6-5,-,TRBJ2-3,CASSYSTFPDTQYF,TGTGCCAGCAGTTACTCGACCTTCCCAGATACGCAGTATTTT
-,TRBV29-1,few,TRBJ2-7,CSVEGQNEQYF,TGCAGCGTTGAGGGGCAAAACGAGCAGTACTTC
-,TRBV28,-,TRBJ1-1,CASSPGTPNTEAFF,TGTGCCAGCAGCCCCGGGACCCCGAACACTGAAGCTTTCTTT
-,TRBV10-3,-,TRBJ1-1,CAIRAGTEAFF,TGTGCCATCAGGGCCGGGACCGAAGCTTTCTTT
-,TRBV7-2,-,TRBJ1-6,CASSLGTPPLHF,TGTGCCAGCAGCTTAGGGACTCCACCCCTCCACTTT
TRBD1,TRBV4-3,-,TRBJ2-1,CASSPEQGNLNEQFF,TGCGCCAGCAGCCCTGAACAGGGGAATCTGAATGAGCAGTTCTTC
-,TRBV7-6,-,TRBJ2-5,CASSRGRQETQYF,TGTGCCAGCAGCCGGGGGAGGCAAGAGACCCAGTACTTC
-,TRBV7-8,-,TRBJ1-5,CASSCTVRESNQPQHF,TGTGCCAGCAGCTGTACTGTGAGGGAATCCAATCAGCCCCAGCATTTT
TRBD1,TRBV6-6,-,TRBJ1-4,CASSSGQGAELFF,TGTGCCAGCAGTTCCGGACAGGGGGCGGAACTGTTTTTT
TRBD2,TRBV6-5,-,TRBJ2-5,CASSWTGGETQYF,TGTGCCAGCAGCTGGACCGGGGGGGAGACCCAGTACTTC
-,TRBV5-6,-,TRBJ1-1,CASSLGFYTEAFF,TGTGCCAGTAGCTTGGGATTTTACACTGAAGCTTTCTTT
TRBD1,TRBV7-9,-,TRBJ2-3,CASSLGNRGRTDTQYF,TGTGCCAGCAGCTTAGGTAACAGGGGGCGCACAGATACGCAGTATTTT
TRBD2,TRBV12-5,-,TRBJ2-2,CASGLGTSGKTGELFF,TGTGCTAGTGGTTTGGGGACTAGCGGGAAGACCGGGGAGCTGTTTTTT
TRBD2,TRBV11-1,-,TRBJ2-1,CASSELAGIPNEQFF,TGTGCCAGCAGCGAACTAGCGGGCATACCCAATGAGCAGTTCTTC
-,TRBV5-6,-,TRBJ1-1,CASNQGFHTEAFF,TGTGCCAGCAATCAGGGATTCCACACTGAAGCTTTCTTT
TRBD1,TRBV18,-,TRBJ1-1,CASSPLVPGQGTEAFF,TGTGCCAGCTCACCTCTCGTACCGGGACAGGGCACTGAAGCTTTCTTT
-,TRBV12-5,-,TRBJ2-2,CASGLFHTGELFF,TGTGCTAGTGGTTTGTTTCACACCGGGGAGCTGTTTTTT
-,TRBV27,-,TRBJ1-2,CASSPYTLSGIGGYTF,TGTGCCAGCAGTCCCTATACACTCTCAGGGATAGGTGGCTACACCTTC
-,TRBV6-4,-,TRBJ2-7,CASSYTGAGQSYEQYF,TGTGCCAGCAGTTACACCGGTGCGGGACAGAGCTACGAGCAGTACTTC
-,TRBV28,-,TRBJ1-2,CATPDRNNYGYTF,TGTGCCACCCCCGACAGAAATAACTATGGCTACACCTTC
TRBD1,TRBV19,-,TRBJ2-5,CASTIPGGTGTEQETQYF,TGTGCCAGTACTATCCCAGGAGGGACAGGGACCGAACAAGAGACCCAGTACTTC
-,TRBV4-3,-,TRBJ1-1,CASSQSPGETEAFF,TGCGCCAGCAGCCAATCACCCGGGGAGACTGAAGCTTTCTTT
-,TRBV4-1,-,TRBJ1-6,CASSQRTENSPLHF,TGCGCCAGCAGCCAAAGGACCGAAAATTCACCCCTCCACTTT
TRBD2,TRBV5-1,few,TRBJ2-7,CASSSKELAGTTYEQYF,TGCGCCAGCAGCTCGAAAGAACTAGCGGGAACCACCTACGAGCAGTACTTC
TRBD2,TRBV30,-,TRBJ2-1,CAWSGTSSGGSYNEQFF,TGTGCCTGGAGTGGTACGTCTAGCGGGGGCTCCTACAATGAGCAGTTCTTC
-,TRBV7-2,-,TRBJ2-1,CASSLEYGNEQFF,TGCGCCAGCAGCTTAGAATACGGGAATGAGCAGTTCTTC
-,TRBV10-2,few,TRBJ2-7,CASSEEGISYEQYF,TGCGCCAGCAGTGAAGAGGGGATCTCCTACGAGCAGTACTTC
TRBD2,TRBV14,few,TRBJ2-3,CASSFSGGAPYF,TGTGCCAGCAGCTTCAGCGGGGGAGCTCCGTATTTT
TRBD2,TRBV11-3,once,TRBJ2-7,CASSLASGRGYEQYF,TGTGCCAGCAGCTTAGCCAGCGGGAGGGGCTACGAGCAGTACTTC
-,TRBV13,-,TRBJ2-7,CASSPRTVSYEQYF,TGTGCCAGCAGCCCCCGGACAGTCTCCTACGAGCAGTACTTC
-,TRBV18,once,TRBJ2-2,CASSPPNNREGGELFF,TGTGCCAGCTCACCACCGAATAACAGGGAAGGCGGGGAGCTGTTTTTT
-,TRBV5-4,-,TRBJ2-1,CASRIWDFTSYNEQFF,TGTGCCAGCAGAATTTGGGACTTCACCTCCTACAATGAGCAGTTCTTC
-,TRBV19,-,TRBJ1-5,CASSIDNQPQHF,TGTGCCAGTAGTATTGACAATCAGCCCCAGCATTTT
-,TRBV11-2,-,TRBJ2-7,CASSLGGLAYEQYF,TGTGCCAGCAGCTTAGGCGGACTGGCCTACGAGCAGTACTTC
TRBD2,TRBV19,few,TRBJ2-5,CASSPTSGGLETQYF,TGTGCCAGTAGTCCGACTAGCGGGGGGCTGGAGACCCAGTACTTC
-,TRBV10-2,-,TRBJ2-7,CASSATGYEQYF,TGCGCCAGCAGTGCAACTGGGTACGAGCAGTACTTC
-,TRBV6-4,-,TRBJ2-1,CASSAMWDSNEQFF,TGTGCCAGCAGCGCCATGTGGGACTCCAATGAGCAGTTCTTC
-,TRBV7-2,-,TRBJ2-5,CASSLASGMSETQYF,TGTGCCAGCAGCTTAGCCTCGGGTATGAGCGAGACCCAGTACTTC
TRBD1,TRBV18,once,TRBJ1-4,CASSPGTGQGVGLANEKLFF,TGTGCCAGCTCACCAGGAACGGGACAGGGTGTCGGGCTGGCTAATGAAAAACTGTTTTTT
-,TRBV11-2,-,TRBJ2-1,CASGGPYNEQFF,TGTGCCAGCGGCGGCCCATACAATGAGCAGTTCTTC